This T cell receptor beta chain was captured in a study of T cells after yellow fever vaccination. Study-wide points: Some clonotypes were seen in both the CD4 and the CD8 compartments. These made up a small share and likely arose from convergent recombination.

Germline assignment: CDR1 SGHTA and CDR2 FQGNSA. V was trimmed by 0 bases and J by 1 base, leaving 6 bases between them. The CDR3 contains 14 residues. This clonotype showed up many times. The antigen remains undetermined. 5'RACE template switching produced TCR cDNA carrying a universal primer site and UMIs. TCRdb ran MiXCR on the 5' RACE reads and lists one entry per CDR3 protein. Among about 430,000 distinct CDR3 sequences, around 20% were seen once, and the ten largest hold about 18%. The source is a man aged 18-30 years who received the YFV17D yellow fever vaccine. The chain couples TRBV7-2 to TRBJ1-1, with a possible D match to TRBD1 (5 bases). The specimen was PBMCs, collected before the yellow fever booster vaccination. The CDR3 is CASSLAQGNTEAFF. CDR3 DNA: TGTGCCAGCAGCTTAGCGCAGGGGAACACTGAAGCTTTCTTT. Full variable domain (remainder filled in from reference TRBV7-2 and TRBJ1-1): GAGVSQSPSNKVTEKGKDVELRCDPISGHTALYWYRQSLGQGLEFLIYFQGNSAPDKSGLPSDRFSAERTGGSVSTLTIQRTQQEDSAVYLCASSLAQGNTEAFFGQGTRLTVV.